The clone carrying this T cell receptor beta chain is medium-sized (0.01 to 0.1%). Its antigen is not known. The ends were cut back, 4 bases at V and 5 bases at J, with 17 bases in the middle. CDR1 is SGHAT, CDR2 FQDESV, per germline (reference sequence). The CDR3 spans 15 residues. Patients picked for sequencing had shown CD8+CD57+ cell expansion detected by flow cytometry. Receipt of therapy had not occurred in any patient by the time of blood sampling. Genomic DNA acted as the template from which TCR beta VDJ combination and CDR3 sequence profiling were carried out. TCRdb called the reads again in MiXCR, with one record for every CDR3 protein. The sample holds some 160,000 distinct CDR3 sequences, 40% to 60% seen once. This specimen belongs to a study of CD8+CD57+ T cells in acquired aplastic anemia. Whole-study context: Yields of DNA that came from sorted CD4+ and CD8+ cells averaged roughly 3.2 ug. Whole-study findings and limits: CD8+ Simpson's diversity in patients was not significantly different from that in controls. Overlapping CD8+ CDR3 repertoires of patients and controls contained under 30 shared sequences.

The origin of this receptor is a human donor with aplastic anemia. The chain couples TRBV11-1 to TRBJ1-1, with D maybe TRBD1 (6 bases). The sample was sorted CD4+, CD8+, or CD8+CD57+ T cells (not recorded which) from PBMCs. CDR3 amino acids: CASSWDKGVYTEAFF. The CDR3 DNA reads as TGTGCCAGCAGCTGGGACAAGGGGGTATATACTGAAGCTTTCTTT.